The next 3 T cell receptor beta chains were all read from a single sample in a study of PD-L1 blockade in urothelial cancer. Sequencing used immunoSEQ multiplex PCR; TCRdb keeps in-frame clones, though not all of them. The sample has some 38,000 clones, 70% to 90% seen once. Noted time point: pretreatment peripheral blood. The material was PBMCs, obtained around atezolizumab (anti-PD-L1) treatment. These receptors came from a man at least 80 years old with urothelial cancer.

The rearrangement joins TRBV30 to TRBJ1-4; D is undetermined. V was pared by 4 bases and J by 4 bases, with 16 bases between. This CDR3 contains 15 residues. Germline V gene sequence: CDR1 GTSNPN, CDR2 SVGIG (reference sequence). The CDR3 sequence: CAWTHGRGINEKLFF. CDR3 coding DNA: TGTGCCTGGACCCATGGCCGTGGCATTAATGAAAAACTGTTTTTT.

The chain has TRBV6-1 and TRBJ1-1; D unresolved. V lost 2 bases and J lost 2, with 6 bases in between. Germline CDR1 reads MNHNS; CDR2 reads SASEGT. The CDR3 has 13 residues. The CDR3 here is CASSETGNTEAFF. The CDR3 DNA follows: TGTGCCAGCAGTGAAACGGGAAACACTGAAGCTTTCTTT.

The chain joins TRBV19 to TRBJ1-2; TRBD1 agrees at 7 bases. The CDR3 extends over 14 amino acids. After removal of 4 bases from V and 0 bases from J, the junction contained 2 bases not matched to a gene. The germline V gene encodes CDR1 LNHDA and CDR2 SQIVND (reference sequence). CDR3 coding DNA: TGTGCCAGTAGTAGGGACAGCACTAACTATGGCTACACCTTC. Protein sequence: CASSRDSTNYGYTF.